This record looks at one T cell receptor beta chain sequence and its context. The antigen is undetermined. The record originates from a study of beta chain features in type 1 diabetes. Study-wide results and caveats: There was a moderate but significant shortening of TCRB CDR3s in all four CD4+ subsets of Type 1 diabetes patients.

The V and J ends lost 2 bases and 6 bases, in that order; junction bases with no gene match: 8. Germline CDR1 SGHNT, CDR2 YYREEE (reference sequence). This CDR3 contains 16 residues. The whole isolated RNA underwent reverse transcription, so sequencing captured expressed TCRB transcripts. Only in-frame clones appear in the TCRdb table, and some are missing; sequencing was by immunoSEQ multiplex PCR. The sample records 300,000 or so clones, more than 13% being singletons. This rearrangement joins TRBV5-4 to TRBJ2-3, with 11 bases identical to TRBD2. The sequence was collected from a man between 25 and 39 years old with type 1 diabetes. The sequencing input was naive CD4+ T cells from blood. The CDR3 bases are TGTGCCAGCAGCTTATCGACTAGCGGGATGGCGGATACGCAGTATTTT. As protein: CASSLSTSGMADTQYF.